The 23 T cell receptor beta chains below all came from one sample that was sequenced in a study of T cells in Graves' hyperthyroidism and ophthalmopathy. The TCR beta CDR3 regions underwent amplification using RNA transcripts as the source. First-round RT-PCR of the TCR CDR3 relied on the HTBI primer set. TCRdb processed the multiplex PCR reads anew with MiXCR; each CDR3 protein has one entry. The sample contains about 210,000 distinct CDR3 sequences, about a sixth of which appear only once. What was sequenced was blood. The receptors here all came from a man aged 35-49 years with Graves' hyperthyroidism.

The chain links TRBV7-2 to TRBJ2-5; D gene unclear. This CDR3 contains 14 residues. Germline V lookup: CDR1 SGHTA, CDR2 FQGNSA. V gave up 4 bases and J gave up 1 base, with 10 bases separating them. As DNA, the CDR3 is TGTGCCAGCAGCTCGTTCGGGCCCCAAGAGACCCAGTACTTC. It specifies CASSSFGPQETQYF.

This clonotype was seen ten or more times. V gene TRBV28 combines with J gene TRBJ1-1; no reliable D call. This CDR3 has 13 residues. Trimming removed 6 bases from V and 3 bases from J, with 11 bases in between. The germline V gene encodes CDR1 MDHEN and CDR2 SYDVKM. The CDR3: CASSLPIYTEAFF. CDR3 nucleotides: TGTGCCAGCAGCTTACCTATATACACTGAAGCTTTCTTT.

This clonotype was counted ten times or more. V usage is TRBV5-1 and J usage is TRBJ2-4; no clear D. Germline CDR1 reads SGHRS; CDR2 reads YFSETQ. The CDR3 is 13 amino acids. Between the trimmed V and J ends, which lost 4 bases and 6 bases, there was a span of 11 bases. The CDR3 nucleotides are TGCGCCAGCAGCGAACACGAGCGAAACATTCAGTACTTC. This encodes CASSEHERNIQYF.

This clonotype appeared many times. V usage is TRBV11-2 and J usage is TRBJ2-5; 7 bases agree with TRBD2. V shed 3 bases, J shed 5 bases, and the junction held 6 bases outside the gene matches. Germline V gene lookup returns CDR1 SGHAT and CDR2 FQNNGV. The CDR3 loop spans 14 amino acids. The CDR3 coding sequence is TGTGCCAGCAGCTTTGGGGGGGGAGAGGAGACCCAGTACTTC. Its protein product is CASSFGGGEETQYF.

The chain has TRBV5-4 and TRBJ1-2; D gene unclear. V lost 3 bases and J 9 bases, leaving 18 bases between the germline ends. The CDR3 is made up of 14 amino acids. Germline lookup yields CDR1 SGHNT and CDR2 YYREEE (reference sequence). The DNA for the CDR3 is TGTGCCAGCAGCTGGACGGACCCACCTATGAGCTACACCTTC. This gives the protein CASSWTDPPMSYTF.

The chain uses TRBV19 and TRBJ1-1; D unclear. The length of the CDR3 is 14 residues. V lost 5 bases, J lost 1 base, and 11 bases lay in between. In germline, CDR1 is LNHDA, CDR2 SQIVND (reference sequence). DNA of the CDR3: TGTGCCAGTAGTCAAATGGCGGGGAACACTGAAGCTTTCTTT. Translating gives CASSQMAGNTEAFF.

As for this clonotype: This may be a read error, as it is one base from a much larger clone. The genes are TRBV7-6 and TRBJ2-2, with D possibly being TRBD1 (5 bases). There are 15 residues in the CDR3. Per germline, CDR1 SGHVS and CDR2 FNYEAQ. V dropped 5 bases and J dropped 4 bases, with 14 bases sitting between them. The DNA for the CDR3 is TGTGCCAGCAGCCAGGACACCTCGAGCACCGGGGAGCTGTTTTTT. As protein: CASSQDTSSTGELFF.

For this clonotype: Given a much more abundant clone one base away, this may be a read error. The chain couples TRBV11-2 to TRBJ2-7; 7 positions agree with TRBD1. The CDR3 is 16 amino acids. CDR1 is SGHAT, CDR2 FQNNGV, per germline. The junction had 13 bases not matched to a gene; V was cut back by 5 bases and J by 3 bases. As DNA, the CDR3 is TGTGCCAGCAGCAGCCCAGGGGGTGAGCCCTTCTACGAGCAGTACTTC. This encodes CASSSPGGEPFYEQYF.

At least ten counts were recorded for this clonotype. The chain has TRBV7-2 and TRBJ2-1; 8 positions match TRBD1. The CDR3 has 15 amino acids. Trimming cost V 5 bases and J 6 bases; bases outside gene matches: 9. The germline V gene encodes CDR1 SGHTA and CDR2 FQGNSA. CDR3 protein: CASSVDRGWGNEQFF. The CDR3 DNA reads TGTGCCAGCAGCGTCGACAGGGGTTGGGGCAATGAGCAGTTCTTC.

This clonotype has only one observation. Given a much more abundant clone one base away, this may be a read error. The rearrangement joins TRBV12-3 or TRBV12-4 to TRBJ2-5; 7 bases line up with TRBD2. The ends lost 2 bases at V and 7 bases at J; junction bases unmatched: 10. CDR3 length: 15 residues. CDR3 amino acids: CASSLSLGGKGTQYF. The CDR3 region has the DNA TGTGCCAGCAGTTTATCTCTCGGGGGGAAAGGGACCCAGTACTTC.

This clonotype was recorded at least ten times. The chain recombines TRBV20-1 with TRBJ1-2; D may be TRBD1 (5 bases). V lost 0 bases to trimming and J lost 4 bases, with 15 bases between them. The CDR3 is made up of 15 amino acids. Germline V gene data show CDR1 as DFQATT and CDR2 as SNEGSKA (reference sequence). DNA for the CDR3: TGCAGTGCTAGAGACGGTATTGGGGACTTCTATGGCTACACCTTC. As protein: CSARDGIGDFYGYTF.

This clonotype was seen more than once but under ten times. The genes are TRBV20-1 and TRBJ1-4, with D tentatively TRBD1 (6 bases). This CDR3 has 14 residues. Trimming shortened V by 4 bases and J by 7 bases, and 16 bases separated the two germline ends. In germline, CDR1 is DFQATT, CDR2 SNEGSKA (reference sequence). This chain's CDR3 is CSATADSAVEKLFF. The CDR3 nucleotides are TGCAGTGCTACAGCGGACAGTGCGGTTGAAAAACTGTTTTTT.

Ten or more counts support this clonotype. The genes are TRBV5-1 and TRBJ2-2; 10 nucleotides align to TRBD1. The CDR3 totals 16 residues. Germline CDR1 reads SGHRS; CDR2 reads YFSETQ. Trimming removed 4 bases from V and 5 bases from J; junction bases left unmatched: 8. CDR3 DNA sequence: TGCGCCAGCAGCCTCTGGACAGGGGGGCATACCGGGGAGCTGTTTTTT. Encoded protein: CASSLWTGGHTGELFF.

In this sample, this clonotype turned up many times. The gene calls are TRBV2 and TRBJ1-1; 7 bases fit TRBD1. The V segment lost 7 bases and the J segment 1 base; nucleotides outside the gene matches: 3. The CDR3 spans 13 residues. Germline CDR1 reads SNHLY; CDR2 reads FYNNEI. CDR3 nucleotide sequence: TGTGCCAGCAATAGACAGGGGAACACTGAAGCTTTCTTT. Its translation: CASNRQGNTEAFF.

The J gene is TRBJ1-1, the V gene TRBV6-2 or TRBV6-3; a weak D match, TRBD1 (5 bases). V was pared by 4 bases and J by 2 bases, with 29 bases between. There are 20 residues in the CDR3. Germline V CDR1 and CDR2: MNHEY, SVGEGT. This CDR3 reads CASSLRTYRSYPSGNTEAFF. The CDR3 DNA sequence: TGTGCCAGCAGTTTAAGGACCTACAGGTCCTACCCCAGTGGTAACACTGAAGCTTTCTTT.

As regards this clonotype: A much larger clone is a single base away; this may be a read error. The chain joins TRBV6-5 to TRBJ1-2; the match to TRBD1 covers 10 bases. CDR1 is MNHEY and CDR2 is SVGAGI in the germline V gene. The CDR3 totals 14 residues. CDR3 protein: CTSSYDRGPQGYTF. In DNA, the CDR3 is TGTACCAGCAGTTACGACAGGGGGCCTCAGGGCTACACCTTC.

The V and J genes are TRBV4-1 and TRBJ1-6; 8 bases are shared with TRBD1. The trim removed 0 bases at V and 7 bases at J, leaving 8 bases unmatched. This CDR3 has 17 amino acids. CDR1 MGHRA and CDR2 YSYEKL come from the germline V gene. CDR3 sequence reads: CASSQDEGQGANSPLHF. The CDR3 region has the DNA TGCGCCAGCAGCCAAGATGAGGGCCAGGGGGCGAATTCACCCCTCCACTTT.

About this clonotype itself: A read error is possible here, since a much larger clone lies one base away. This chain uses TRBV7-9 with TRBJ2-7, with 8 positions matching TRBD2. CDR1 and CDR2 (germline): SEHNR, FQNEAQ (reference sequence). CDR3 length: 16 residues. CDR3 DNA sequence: TGTACCAGCAGCACCGGGGGGGCGGGGGCTTACTACGAGCAGTACTTC. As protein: CTSSTGGAGAYYEQYF. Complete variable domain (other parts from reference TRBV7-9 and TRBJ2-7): DTGVSQNPRHKITKRGQNVTFRCDPISEHNRLYWYRQTLGQGPEFLTYFQNEAQLEKSRLLSDRFSAERPKGSFSTLEIQRTEQGDSAMYLCTSSTGGAGAYYEQYFGPGTRLTVT.

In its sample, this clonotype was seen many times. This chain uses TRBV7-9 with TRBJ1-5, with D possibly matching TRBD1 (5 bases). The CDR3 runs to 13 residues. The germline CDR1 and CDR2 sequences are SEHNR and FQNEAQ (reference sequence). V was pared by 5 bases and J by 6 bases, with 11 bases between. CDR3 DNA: TGTGCCAGCAGCCCCGGGGGGGTTCAGCCCCAGCATTTT. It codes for CASSPGGVQPQHF.

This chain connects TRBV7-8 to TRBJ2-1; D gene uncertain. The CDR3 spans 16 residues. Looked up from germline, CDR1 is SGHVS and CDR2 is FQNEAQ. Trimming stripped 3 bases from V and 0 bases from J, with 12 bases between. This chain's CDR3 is CASSLDGYGSYNEQFF. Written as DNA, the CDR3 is TGTGCCAGCAGCTTGGACGGTTATGGCTCCTACAATGAGCAGTTCTTC. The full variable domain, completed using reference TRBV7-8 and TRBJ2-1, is GAGVSQSPRYKVAKRGQDVALRCDPISGHVSLFWYQQALGQGPEFLTYFQNEAQLDKSGLPSDRFFAERPEGSVSTLKIQRTQQEDSAVYLCASSLDGYGSYNEQFFGPGTRLTVL.

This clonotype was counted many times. The CDR3, as DNA: TGCAGTGCTAGCTGGGGGGACCGCACAGATACGCAGTATTTT. As protein: CSASWGDRTDTQYF. This rearrangement joins TRBV20-1 to TRBJ2-3; D possibly corresponds to TRBD2 (6 bases). The CDR3 contains 14 residues. CDR1 and CDR2 from the germline V gene are DFQATT and SNEGSKA (reference sequence). The V end lost 3 bases, the J end lost 1 base, and 11 bases lay between the germline ends.

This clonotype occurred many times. The CDR3 DNA is TGTGCCAGCAGCCTCGCCGGGGACAATTCACCCCTCCACTTT. This gives the protein CASSLAGDNSPLHF. V and J are TRBV28 and TRBJ1-6, with D maybe TRBD1 (5 bases). V lost 6 bases to trimming and J lost 7 bases, with 13 bases between them. The CDR3 runs 14 residues. Germline V lookup: CDR1 MDHEN, CDR2 SYDVKM.

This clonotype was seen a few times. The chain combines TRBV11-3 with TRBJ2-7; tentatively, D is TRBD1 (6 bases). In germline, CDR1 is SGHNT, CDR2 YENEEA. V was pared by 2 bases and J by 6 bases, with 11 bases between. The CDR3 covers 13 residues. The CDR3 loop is CASSLMAGAEQYF. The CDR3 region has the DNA TGTGCCAGCAGCTTAATGGCAGGGGCCGAGCAGTACTTC. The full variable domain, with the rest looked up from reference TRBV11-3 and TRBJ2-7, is EAGVVQSPRYKIIEKKQPVAFWCNPISGHNTLYWYLQNLGQGPELLIRYENEEAVDDSQLPKDRFSAERLKGVDSTLKIQPAELGDSAVYLCASSLMAGAEQYFGPGTRLTVT.